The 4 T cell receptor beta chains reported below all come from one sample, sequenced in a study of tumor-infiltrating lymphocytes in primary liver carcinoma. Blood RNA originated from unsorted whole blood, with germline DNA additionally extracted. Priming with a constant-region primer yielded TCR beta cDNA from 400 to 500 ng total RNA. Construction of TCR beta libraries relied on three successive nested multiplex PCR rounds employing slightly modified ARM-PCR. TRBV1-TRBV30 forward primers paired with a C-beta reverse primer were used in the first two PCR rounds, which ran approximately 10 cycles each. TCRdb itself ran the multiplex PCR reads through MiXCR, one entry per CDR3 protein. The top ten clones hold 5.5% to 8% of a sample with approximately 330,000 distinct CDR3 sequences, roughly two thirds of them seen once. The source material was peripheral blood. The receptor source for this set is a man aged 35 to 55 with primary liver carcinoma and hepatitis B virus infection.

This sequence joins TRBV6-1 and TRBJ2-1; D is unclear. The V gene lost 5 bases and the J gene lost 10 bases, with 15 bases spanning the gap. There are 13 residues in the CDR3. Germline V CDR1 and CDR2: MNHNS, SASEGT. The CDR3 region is CASSFSTSYEQFF. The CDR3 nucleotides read TGTGCCAGCAGTTTTTCAACCTCCTACGAGCAGTTCTTC.

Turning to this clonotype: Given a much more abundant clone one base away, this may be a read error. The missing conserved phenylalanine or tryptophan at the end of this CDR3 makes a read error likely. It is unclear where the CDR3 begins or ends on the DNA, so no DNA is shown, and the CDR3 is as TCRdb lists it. The CDR3 region is CASSWVGQVVI. V and J are TRBV12-3 or TRBV12-4 and TRBJ1-3; whether TRBD1, the table's D call, matches the DNA was not checked. 11 amino acids form the CDR3, both terminal residues included.

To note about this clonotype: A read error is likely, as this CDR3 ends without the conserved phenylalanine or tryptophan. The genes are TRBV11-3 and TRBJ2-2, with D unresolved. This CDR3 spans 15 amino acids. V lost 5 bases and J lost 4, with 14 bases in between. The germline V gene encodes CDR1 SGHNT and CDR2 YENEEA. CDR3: CASSIGVSGTGELFL. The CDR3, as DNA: TGTGCCAGCAGCATTGGCGTGAGTGGCACCGGGGAGCTGTTTCTT.

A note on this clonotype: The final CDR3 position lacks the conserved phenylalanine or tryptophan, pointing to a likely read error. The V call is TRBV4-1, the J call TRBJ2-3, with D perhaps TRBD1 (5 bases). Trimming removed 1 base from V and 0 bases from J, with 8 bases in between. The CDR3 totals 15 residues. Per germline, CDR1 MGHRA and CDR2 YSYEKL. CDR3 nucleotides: TGCGCCAGCAGCCAAGCGGCAGGGAGCACAGATACGCAGTATTCT. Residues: CASSQAAGSTDTQYS.